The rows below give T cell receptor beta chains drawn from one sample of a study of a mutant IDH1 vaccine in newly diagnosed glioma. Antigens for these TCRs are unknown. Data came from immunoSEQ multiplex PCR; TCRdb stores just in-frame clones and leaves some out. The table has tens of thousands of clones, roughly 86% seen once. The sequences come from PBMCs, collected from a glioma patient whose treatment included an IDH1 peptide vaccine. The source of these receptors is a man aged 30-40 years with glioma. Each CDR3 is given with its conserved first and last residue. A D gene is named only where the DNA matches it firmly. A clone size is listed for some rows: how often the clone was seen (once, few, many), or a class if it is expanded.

CDR3aa: CASSRLPGSSYEQYF
CDR3nt: TGTGCCAGCAGTCGTCTCCCGGGCAGCTCCTACGAGCAGTACTTC
abundance: once
v_gene: TRBV6-5
d_gene: -
j_gene: TRBJ2-7

CDR3aa: CASSLVLADGELFF
CDR3nt: TGCGCCAGCAGCTTGGTACTAGCGGACGGGGAGCTGTTTTTT
abundance: -
v_gene: TRBV5-1
d_gene: TRBD2
j_gene: TRBJ2-2

CDR3aa: CAWMDGVIHGYTF
CDR3nt: TGTGCCTGGATGGACGGGGTGATCCATGGCTACACCTTC
abundance: -
v_gene: TRBV30
d_gene: -
j_gene: TRBJ1-2

CDR3aa: CASSLGVISGNTIYF
CDR3nt: TGTGCCAGCAGCTTAGGAGTAATCTCTGGAAACACCATATATTTT
abundance: -
v_gene: TRBV7-9
d_gene: -
j_gene: TRBJ1-3

CDR3aa: CSVEPGAEAFF
CDR3nt: TGCAGCGTTGAGCCAGGGGCGGAAGCTTTCTTT
abundance: -
v_gene: TRBV29-1
d_gene: -
j_gene: TRBJ1-1

CDR3aa: CASSQPGQGRGNEKLFF
CDR3nt: TGTGCCAGCAGCCAGCCTGGTCAGGGTAGGGGAAATGAAAAACTGTTTTTT
abundance: once
v_gene: TRBV4-2
d_gene: -
j_gene: TRBJ1-4

CDR3aa: CASKGGNSGNTIYF
CDR3nt: TGTGCCAGTAAGGGCGGGAACTCTGGAAACACCATATATTTT
abundance: -
v_gene: TRBV19
d_gene: -
j_gene: TRBJ1-3

CDR3aa: CASRTWGRQISTDTQYF
CDR3nt: TGTGCCAGCAGAACTTGGGGGAGACAGATAAGCACAGATACGCAGTATTTT
abundance: -
v_gene: TRBV28
d_gene: -
j_gene: TRBJ2-3

CDR3aa: CASSPSPLTGELFF
CDR3nt: TGTGCCAGCAGCCCGTCACCCTTAACCGGGGAGCTGTTTTTT
abundance: -
v_gene: TRBV5-6
d_gene: -
j_gene: TRBJ2-2

CDR3aa: CASSVVEGASTDTQYF
CDR3nt: TGTGCCAGCAGCGTAGTGGAGGGGGCCTCCACAGATACGCAGTATTTT
abundance: once
v_gene: TRBV9
d_gene: -
j_gene: TRBJ2-3

CDR3aa: CASSAGGFMNTEAFF
CDR3nt: TGTGCCAGCAGCGCCGGAGGGTTCATGAACACTGAAGCTTTCTTT
abundance: -
v_gene: TRBV7-8
d_gene: -
j_gene: TRBJ1-1

CDR3aa: CATSRDGGAGELFF
CDR3nt: TGTGCCACCAGCAGAGACGGCGGGGCGGGGGAGCTGTTTTTT
abundance: -
v_gene: TRBV15
d_gene: -
j_gene: TRBJ2-2

CDR3aa: CASSRGDIREPQHF
CDR3nt: TGTGCCAGCAGCCGAGGGGATATTCGGGAGCCCCAGCATTTT
abundance: -
v_gene: TRBV6-1
d_gene: -
j_gene: TRBJ1-5

CDR3aa: CASSLMVAGSGELFF
CDR3nt: TGTGCCAGCAGCTTAATGGTAGCGGGATCCGGGGAGCTGTTTTTT
abundance: -
v_gene: TRBV7-3
d_gene: TRBD2
j_gene: TRBJ2-2

CDR3aa: CATSRDRGLLDSYGYTF
CDR3nt: TGTGCCACCAGCAGGGACAGGGGGCTCTTAGATAGCTATGGCTACACCTTC
abundance: -
v_gene: TRBV15
d_gene: TRBD1
j_gene: TRBJ1-2

CDR3aa: CASSYGQGRLNTEAFF
CDR3nt: TGCGCCAGCAGCTACGGACAGGGGCGTTTGAACACTGAAGCTTTCTTT
abundance: -
v_gene: TRBV5-1
d_gene: TRBD1
j_gene: TRBJ1-1

CDR3aa: CASSVLAGNTGELFF
CDR3nt: TGTGCCAGCAGTGTCCTAGCGGGGAACACCGGGGAGCTGTTTTTT
abundance: -
v_gene: TRBV6-4
d_gene: TRBD2
j_gene: TRBJ2-2

CDR3aa: CASSINRDRRYGYTF
CDR3nt: TGTGCCAGCAGCATAAACCGGGACAGACGCTATGGCTACACCTTC
abundance: once
v_gene: TRBV5-8
d_gene: TRBD1
j_gene: TRBJ1-2

CDR3aa: CASRADTSRENEKLFF
CDR3nt: TGTGCCAGCAGGGCCGACACTTCTCGGGAGAATGAAAAACTGTTTTTT
abundance: -
v_gene: TRBV2
d_gene: -
j_gene: TRBJ1-4

CDR3aa: CASSWDRGYNEQFF
CDR3nt: TGTGCCAGCAGCTGGGACAGGGGATACAATGAGCAGTTCTTC
abundance: -
v_gene: TRBV27
d_gene: TRBD1
j_gene: TRBJ2-1

CDR3aa: CASRYGTGPSYEQYF
CDR3nt: TGTGCCAGCAGATATGGGACAGGACCCTCCTACGAGCAGTACTTC
abundance: -
v_gene: TRBV2
d_gene: TRBD1
j_gene: TRBJ2-7

CDR3aa: CASSLAGSSYEQYF
CDR3nt: TGTGCCAGCAGCTTGGCAGGGTCTTCCTACGAGCAGTACTTC
abundance: -
v_gene: TRBV5-6
d_gene: -
j_gene: TRBJ2-7

CDR3aa: CASSLEWGEEGGEQYF
CDR3nt: TGTGCCAGCAGCTTAGAGTGGGGCGAGGAGGGAGGCGAGCAGTACTTC
abundance: -
v_gene: TRBV7-2
d_gene: -
j_gene: TRBJ2-7

CDR3aa: CASSGGGRARSEQYF
CDR3nt: TGCGCCAGCTCAGGAGGCGGGAGGGCCAGGAGCGAGCAGTACTTC
abundance: once
v_gene: TRBV5-1
d_gene: TRBD2
j_gene: TRBJ2-7

CDR3aa: CASRSPQGAQYEQYF
CDR3nt: TGTGCCAGCAGATCCCCACAGGGGGCGCAGTACGAGCAGTACTTC
abundance: -
v_gene: TRBV2
d_gene: TRBD1
j_gene: TRBJ2-7

CDR3aa: CASSQDRGTSGYTF
CDR3nt: TGCGCCAGCAGCCAAGACAGGGGGACGAGCGGCTACACCTTC
abundance: -
v_gene: TRBV4-3
d_gene: TRBD1
j_gene: TRBJ1-2

CDR3aa: CASSLEVFLESNQPQHF
CDR3nt: TGTGCCAGCAGCTTGGAAGTTTTTCTGGAGAGCAATCAGCCCCAGCATTTT
abundance: once
v_gene: TRBV5-4
d_gene: -
j_gene: TRBJ1-5

CDR3aa: CASSRLAGEVSEQYF
CDR3nt: TGTGCCAGCAGCCGACTAGCGGGAGAGGTCAGCGAGCAGTACTTC
abundance: -
v_gene: TRBV6-1
d_gene: TRBD2
j_gene: TRBJ2-7

CDR3aa: CASSLGGSPRLNEKLFF
CDR3nt: TGTGCCAGCAGCTTGGGCGGGAGTCCCAGACTTAATGAAAAACTGTTTTTT
abundance: once
v_gene: TRBV5-6
d_gene: -
j_gene: TRBJ1-4

CDR3aa: CASNHRARRSYEQYF
CDR3nt: TGTGCCAGCAACCACCGGGCCAGGCGCTCCTACGAGCAGTACTTC
abundance: -
v_gene: TRBV2
d_gene: -
j_gene: TRBJ2-7

CDR3aa: CASSEGLASEQFF
CDR3nt: TGTGCCAGCAGCGAGGGACTAGCGAGTGAGCAGTTCTTC
abundance: -
v_gene: TRBV6-4
d_gene: TRBD2
j_gene: TRBJ2-1

CDR3aa: CASSSYTIFSYNEQFF
CDR3nt: TGTGCCAGCAGCTCTTACACAATCTTCTCCTACAATGAGCAGTTCTTC
abundance: -
v_gene: TRBV5-6
d_gene: -
j_gene: TRBJ2-1

CDR3aa: CASSGTGSTEAFF
CDR3nt: TGTGCCAGCAGCGGAACAGGGTCCACTGAAGCTTTCTTT
abundance: -
v_gene: TRBV9
d_gene: -
j_gene: TRBJ1-1

CDR3aa: CASTADRVYNAFF
CDR3nt: TGTGCCAGCACCGCCGACAGGGTATACAATGCTTTCTTT
abundance: -
v_gene: TRBV6-5
d_gene: TRBD1
j_gene: TRBJ1-1

CDR3aa: CASSPIAGNTGELFF
CDR3nt: TGTGCCAGCAGCCCGATAGCGGGTAACACCGGGGAGCTGTTTTTT
abundance: -
v_gene: TRBV5-4
d_gene: TRBD2
j_gene: TRBJ2-2

CDR3aa: CASSPRDLQETQYF
CDR3nt: TGTGCCAGCAGCCCACGGGACCTCCAAGAGACCCAGTACTTC
abundance: -
v_gene: TRBV4-2
d_gene: -
j_gene: TRBJ2-5

CDR3aa: CASSQYNEQFF
CDR3nt: TGTGCCAGCAGCCAGTACAATGAGCAGTTCTTC
abundance: -
v_gene: TRBV11-2
d_gene: -
j_gene: TRBJ2-1

CDR3aa: CASSPDRGQETQYF
CDR3nt: TGTGCCAGCAGCCCGGACAGGGGTCAAGAGACCCAGTACTTC
abundance: -
v_gene: TRBV2
d_gene: TRBD1
j_gene: TRBJ2-5

CDR3aa: CASSLEPGLESF
CDR3nt: TGTGCCAGCAGCTTAGAACCGGGCCTCGAGAGTTTT
abundance: -
v_gene: TRBV11-2
d_gene: -
j_gene: TRBJ1-3

CDR3aa: CASSNGLADSDTQYF
CDR3nt: TGTGCCAGCAGCAACGGACTAGCGGATTCAGATACGCAGTATTTT
abundance: -
v_gene: TRBV14
d_gene: TRBD2
j_gene: TRBJ2-3

CDR3aa: CASSSGQGEEKLFF
CDR3nt: TGCGCCAGCAGCTCAGGACAGGGGGAGGAAAAACTGTTTTTT
abundance: -
v_gene: TRBV5-1
d_gene: TRBD1
j_gene: TRBJ1-4

CDR3aa: CASSPLWGGLEDTQYF
CDR3nt: TGTGCCAGCAGCCCCTTGTGGGGGGGGCTAGAAGATACGCAGTATTTT
abundance: -
v_gene: TRBV7-9
d_gene: -
j_gene: TRBJ2-3

CDR3aa: CASSLRNGNQPQHF
CDR3nt: TGTGCCAGCAGCTTACGGAATGGCAATCAGCCCCAGCATTTT
abundance: -
v_gene: TRBV7-2
d_gene: -
j_gene: TRBJ1-5

CDR3aa: CASRPGHPYGYTF
CDR3nt: TGTGCCAGCAGACCGGGACATCCGTATGGCTACACCTTC
abundance: few
v_gene: TRBV28
d_gene: -
j_gene: TRBJ1-2

CDR3aa: CAWSEINTEAFF
CDR3nt: TGTGCCTGGAGTGAGATCAACACTGAAGCTTTCTTT
abundance: -
v_gene: TRBV30
d_gene: -
j_gene: TRBJ1-1

CDR3aa: CASSPESRTEAFF
CDR3nt: TGTGCCAGCAGCCCCGAATCAAGGACTGAAGCTTTCTTT
abundance: -
v_gene: TRBV11-1
d_gene: -
j_gene: TRBJ1-1

CDR3aa: CASKRAAVVGGYTF
CDR3nt: TGTGCCAGCAAGAGGGCTGCCGTAGTAGGTGGCTACACCTTC
abundance: -
v_gene: TRBV27
d_gene: -
j_gene: TRBJ1-2

CDR3aa: CASSQGFAGANSPLHF
CDR3nt: TGTGCCAGCAGCCAAGGTTTTGCAGGGGCTAATTCACCCCTCCACTTT
abundance: -
v_gene: TRBV14
d_gene: -
j_gene: TRBJ1-6

CDR3aa: CASSDRGRLAGGTYEQYF
CDR3nt: TGTGCCAGCAGTGACAGGGGAAGACTAGCGGGAGGGACCTACGAGCAGTACTTC
abundance: medium-sized
v_gene: TRBV25-1
d_gene: TRBD2
j_gene: TRBJ2-7

CDR3aa: CASSPRADQSYTEAFF
CDR3nt: TGTGCCAGCTCACCACGGGCCGACCAGAGCTACACTGAAGCTTTCTTT
abundance: once
v_gene: TRBV18
d_gene: -
j_gene: TRBJ1-1

CDR3aa: CASSPSGAAANTGELFF
CDR3nt: TGTGCCAGCTCACCATCAGGGGCCGCCGCGAACACCGGGGAGCTGTTTTTT
abundance: -
v_gene: TRBV18
d_gene: -
j_gene: TRBJ2-2

CDR3aa: CASSIRNPGNQPQHF
CDR3nt: TGTGCCAGTAGTATTCGGAATCCGGGCAATCAGCCCCAGCATTTT
abundance: -
v_gene: TRBV19
d_gene: -
j_gene: TRBJ1-5

CDR3aa: CASSQRQGSGTGELFF
CDR3nt: TGTGCCAGCAGCCAACGACAGGGGTCCGGGACCGGGGAGCTGTTTTTT
abundance: -
v_gene: TRBV5-4
d_gene: TRBD1
j_gene: TRBJ2-2